Listed below are T cell receptor beta chains from one sample, sequenced in a study of blood T cells in healthy people across ages. TCRdb re-analysed the 5' RACE reads in MiXCR, keeping a single row per CDR3 protein. The table has some 1.5 million distinct CDR3 sequences, approximately 28% seen once; the top ten hold over 7%. The sequenced sample consisted of blood. Receptors originate from a woman aged 25-40 years in good health. Both conserved end residues are part of each CDR3. The D gene is left open where the match is weak. Clone sizes are given selectively: once, few, many, or a class where the clone is expanded.

len	v_gene	abundance	j_gene	d_gene	CDR3aa	CDR3nt
13	TRBV27	.	TRBJ1-1	.	CASTGIGDTEAFF	TGTGCCAGCACCGGCATAGGGGACACTGAAGCTTTCTTT
16	TRBV5-5	.	TRBJ1-5	TRBD1	CASSLFPGGFNQPQHF	TGTGCCAGCAGCTTATTCCCAGGGGGATTTAATCAGCCCCAGCATTTT
16	TRBV6-2/TRBV6-3	.	TRBJ1-5	.	CASSYVSGAFNQPQHF	TGTGCCAGCAGTTACGTCTCAGGGGCTTTCAATCAGCCCCAGCATTTT
17	TRBV5-1	few	TRBJ2-3	.	CASSLGLGPSSSDTQYF	TGCGCCAGCAGCTTGGGCCTGGGGCCCAGCTCGTCAGATACGCAGTATTTT
13	TRBV28	few	TRBJ1-1	.	CASSSGVETEAFF	TGTGCCAGCAGCTCAGGGGTGGAAACTGAAGCTTTCTTT
16	TRBV7-2	.	TRBJ2-1	TRBD2	CASSLVASGRGNEQFF	TGTGCCAGCAGCTTAGTAGCTAGCGGGAGGGGCAATGAGCAGTTCTTC
12	TRBV6-5	.	TRBJ1-5	.	CASGGRDQPQHF	TGTGCCAGCGGGGGAAGGGATCAGCCCCAGCATTTT
15	TRBV29-1	few	TRBJ2-1	.	CSVEGGGISYNEQFF	TGCAGCGTTGAAGGAGGCGGGATCTCCTACAATGAGCAGTTCTTC
13	TRBV7-9	once	TRBJ2-5	TRBD2	CASSSGLAGDRYF	TGTGCCAGCAGCTCGGGACTAGCGGGGGACCGGTACTTC
13	TRBV11-2	.	TRBJ2-3	.	CASSSQIADTQYF	TGTGCCAGCAGCTCCCAGATCGCAGATACGCAGTATTTT
16	TRBV5-6	.	TRBJ2-7	TRBD2	CASSSPRTSGNYEQYF	TGTGCCAGCAGCTCTCCGCGGACTAGCGGGAACTACGAGCAGTACTTC
13	TRBV12-3/TRBV12-4	few	TRBJ1-2	.	CASSPYRRGGYTF	TGTGCCAGCAGCCCGTACAGGAGGGGCGGCTACACCTTC
16	TRBV10-3	.	TRBJ2-1	TRBD2	CAVSGSSGRAPNEQFF	TGTGCCGTCAGTGGCTCTAGCGGGAGGGCCCCCAATGAGCAGTTCTTC
17	TRBV6-1	.	TRBJ1-4	TRBD1	CASRGQGTLGINEKLFF	TGTGCCAGCAGAGGACAGGGGACTTTAGGCATCAATGAAAAACTGTTTTTT
17	TRBV11-2	.	TRBJ1-5	.	CASSPRSGGRRNQPQHF	TGTGCCAGCAGCCCCCGGAGCGGGGGCCGTCGCAATCAGCCCCAGCATTTT
15	TRBV5-5	.	TRBJ2-3	.	CASSPGNSDYHSLYF	TGTGCCAGCAGCCCAGGCAACTCGGACTACCATTCGCTGTATTTT
15	TRBV7-2	.	TRBJ2-5	.	CASRPGPGIVETQYF	TGTGCCAGCAGACCCGGGCCTGGAATAGTAGAGACCCAGTACTTC
15	TRBV7-6	.	TRBJ2-5	.	CASSFTGGPQETQYF	TGTGCCAGCAGCTTTACCGGGGGCCCCCAAGAGACCCAGTACTTC
19	TRBV4-3	many	TRBJ2-4	TRBD2	CASSQDTGTSGLAKNIQYF	TGCGCCAGCAGCCAGGATACCGGGACTAGCGGACTAGCCAAAAACATTCAGTACTTC
14	TRBV5-6	few	TRBJ2-1	.	CASSLAGGNDEQFF	TGTGCCAGCAGCTTGGCCGGCGGGAACGATGAGCAGTTCTTC
14	TRBV3-1	.	TRBJ2-2	.	CASSYTGDIGGLFF	TGTGCCAGCAGCTATACAGGGGACATCGGGGGGCTGTTTTTT
15	TRBV27	many	TRBJ2-7	.	CASKGTGGAVYEQYF	TGTGCCAGCAAAGGAACAGGGGGGGCCGTCTACGAGCAGTACTTC
15	TRBV7-2	.	TRBJ1-6	.	CASSPTVSYNSPLHF	TGTGCCAGCAGCCCGACAGTCTCCTATAATTCACCCCTCCACTTT
17	TRBV12-5	.	TRBJ1-1	.	CASGLRPLGGMNTEAFF	TGTGCTAGTGGTTTGCGCCCCCTGGGGGGCATGAACACTGAAGCTTTCTTT
17	TRBV9	few	TRBJ2-3	TRBD2	CASSPGTSGSNPDTQYF	TGTGCCAGCAGCCCCGGGACTAGCGGGAGTAACCCCGATACGCAGTATTTT
17	TRBV12-3/TRBV12-4	.	TRBJ2-2	TRBD2	CASSFLSGSWYSGELFF	TGTGCCAGCAGTTTCCTTAGCGGGAGTTGGTACTCCGGGGAGCTGTTTTTT
15	TRBV7-9	few	TRBJ2-7	.	CASSPSVVSDYEQYF	TGTGCCAGCAGCCCCTCCGTAGTGTCCGACTACGAGCAGTACTTC
14	TRBV7-2	.	TRBJ1-1	TRBD1	CASSLGTDTTEAFF	TGTGCCAGCAGCTTGGGGACAGATACCACTGAAGCTTTCTTT
16	TRBV21-1	.	TRBJ2-7	.	CASSKVRQEQRYEQYF	TGTGCCAGCAGCAAAGTGAGGCAGGAACAGAGGTACGAGCAGTACTTC
14	TRBV5-1	few	TRBJ1-4	.	CASSSSGGYEKLFF	TGCGCCAGCAGCTCGTCGGGGGGATATGAAAAACTGTTTTTT
15	TRBV29-1	many	TRBJ2-6	.	CSVEVVGAGANVLTF	TGCAGCGTTGAAGTTGTAGGGGCTGGGGCCAACGTCCTGACTTTC